This T cell receptor (beta chain) was documented in a study of blood T cell repertoires in COVID-19. About the research overall: The United States, Italy and Spain supplied acute and convalescent COVID-19 samples.

V shed 5 bases, J shed 10 bases, and the junction held 15 bases outside the gene matches. This CDR3 is built from 15 residues. Germline V gene sequence: CDR1 SQVTM, CDR2 ANQGSEA. The repertoire was sequenced with immunoSEQ multiplex PCR; TCRdb's copy has only in-frame clones and lacks some. Of some 320,000 clones listed, roughly 90% were seen once; the top ten hold 2.6%. The sequenced sample was PBMCs or T cells enriched from blood (not recorded which). The chain joins TRBV29-1 to TRBJ2-1; 9 bases align to TRBD1. The clonotype was recovered from a man in his sixties who had recovered from COVID-19. CDR3 in amino acids: CSVWRRDRASGEQFF. The CDR3 DNA is TGCAGCGTTTGGCGCCGGGACAGGGCTTCGGGGGAGCAGTTCTTC.